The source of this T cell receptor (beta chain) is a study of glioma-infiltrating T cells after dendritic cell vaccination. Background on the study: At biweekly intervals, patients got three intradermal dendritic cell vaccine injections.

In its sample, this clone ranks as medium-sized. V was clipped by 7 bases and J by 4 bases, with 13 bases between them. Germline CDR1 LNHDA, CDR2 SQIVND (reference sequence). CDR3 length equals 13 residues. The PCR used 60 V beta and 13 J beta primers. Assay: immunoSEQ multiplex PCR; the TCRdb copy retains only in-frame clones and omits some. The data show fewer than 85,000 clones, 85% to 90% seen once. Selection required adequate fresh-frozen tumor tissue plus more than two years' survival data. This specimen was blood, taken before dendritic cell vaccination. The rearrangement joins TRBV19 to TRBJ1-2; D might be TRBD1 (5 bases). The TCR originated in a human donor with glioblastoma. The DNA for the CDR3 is TGTGCCAGTACCGTTAGGGGCGTCTATGGCTACACCTTC. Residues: CASTVRGVYGYTF.